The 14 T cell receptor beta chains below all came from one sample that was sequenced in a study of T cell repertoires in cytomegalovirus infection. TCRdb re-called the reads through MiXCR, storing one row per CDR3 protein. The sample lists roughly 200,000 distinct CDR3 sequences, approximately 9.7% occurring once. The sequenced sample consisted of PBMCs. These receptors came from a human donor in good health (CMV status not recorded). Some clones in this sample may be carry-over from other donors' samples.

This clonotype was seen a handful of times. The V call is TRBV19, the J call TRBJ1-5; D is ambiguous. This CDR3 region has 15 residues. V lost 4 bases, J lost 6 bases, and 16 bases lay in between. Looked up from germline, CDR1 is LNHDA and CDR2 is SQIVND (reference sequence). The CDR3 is CASSTVGWSPQPQHF. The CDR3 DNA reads TGTGCCAGTAGTACTGTCGGTTGGTCGCCTCAGCCCCAGCATTTT.

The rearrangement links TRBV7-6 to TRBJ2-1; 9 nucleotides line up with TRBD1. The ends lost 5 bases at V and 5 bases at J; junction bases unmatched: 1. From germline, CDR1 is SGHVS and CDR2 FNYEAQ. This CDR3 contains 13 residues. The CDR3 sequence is CASSGQGNNEQFF. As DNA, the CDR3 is TGTGCCAGCAGCGGACAGGGGAACAATGAGCAGTTCTTC. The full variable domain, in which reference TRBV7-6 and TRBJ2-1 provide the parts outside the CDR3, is GAGVSQSPRYKVTKRGQDVALRCDPISGHVSLYWYRQALGQGPEFLTYFNYEAQQDKSGLPNDRFSAERPEGSISTLTIQRTEQRDSAMYRCASSGQGNNEQFFGPGTRLTVL.

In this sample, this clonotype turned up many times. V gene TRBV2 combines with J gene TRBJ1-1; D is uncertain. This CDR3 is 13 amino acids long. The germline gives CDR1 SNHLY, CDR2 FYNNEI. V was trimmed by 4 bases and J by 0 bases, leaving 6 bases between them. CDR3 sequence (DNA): TGTGCCAGCAGTGCGGCTATGAACACTGAAGCTTTCTTT. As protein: CASSAAMNTEAFF.

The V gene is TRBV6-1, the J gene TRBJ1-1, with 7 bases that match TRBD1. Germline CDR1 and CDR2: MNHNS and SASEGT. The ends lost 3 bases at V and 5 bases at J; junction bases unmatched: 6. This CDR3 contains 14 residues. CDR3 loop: CASSEQGVLTEAFF. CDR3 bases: TGTGCCAGCAGTGAGCAGGGGGTATTGACTGAAGCTTTCTTT.

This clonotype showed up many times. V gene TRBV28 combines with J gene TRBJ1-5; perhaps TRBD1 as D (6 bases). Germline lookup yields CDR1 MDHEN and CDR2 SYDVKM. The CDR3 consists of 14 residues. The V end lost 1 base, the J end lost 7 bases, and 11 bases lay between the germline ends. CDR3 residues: CASSLSGAQQPQHF. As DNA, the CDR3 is TGTGCCAGCAGTTTATCGGGGGCACAGCAGCCCCAGCATTTT.

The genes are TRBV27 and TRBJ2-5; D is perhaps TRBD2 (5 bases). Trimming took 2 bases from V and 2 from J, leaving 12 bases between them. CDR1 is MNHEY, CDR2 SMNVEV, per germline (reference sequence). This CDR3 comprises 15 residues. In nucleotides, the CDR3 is TGTGCCAGCAGTTTAAATGGACTGGAACAAGAGACCCAGTACTTC. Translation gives CASSLNGLEQETQYF.

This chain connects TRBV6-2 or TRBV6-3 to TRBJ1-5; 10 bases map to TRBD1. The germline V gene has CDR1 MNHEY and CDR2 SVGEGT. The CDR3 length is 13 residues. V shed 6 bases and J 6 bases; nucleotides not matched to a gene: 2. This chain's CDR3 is CASSGTGVQPQHF. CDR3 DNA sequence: TGTGCCAGCAGCGGGACAGGGGTTCAGCCCCAGCATTTT.

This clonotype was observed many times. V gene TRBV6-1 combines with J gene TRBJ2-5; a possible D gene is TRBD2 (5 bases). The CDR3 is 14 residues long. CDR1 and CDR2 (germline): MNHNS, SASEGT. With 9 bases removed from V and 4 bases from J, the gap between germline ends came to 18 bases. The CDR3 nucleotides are TGTGCCAGTAGCGACGGGTCGTTTGGAGAGACCCAGTACTTC. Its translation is CASSDGSFGETQYF.

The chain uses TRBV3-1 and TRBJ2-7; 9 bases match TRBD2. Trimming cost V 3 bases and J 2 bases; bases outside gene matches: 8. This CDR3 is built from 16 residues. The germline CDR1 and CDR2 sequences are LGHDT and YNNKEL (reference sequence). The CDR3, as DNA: TGTGCCAGCAGCCACGGCGGGGGGGGATATACCTACGAGCAGTACTTC. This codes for CASSHGGGGYTYEQYF.

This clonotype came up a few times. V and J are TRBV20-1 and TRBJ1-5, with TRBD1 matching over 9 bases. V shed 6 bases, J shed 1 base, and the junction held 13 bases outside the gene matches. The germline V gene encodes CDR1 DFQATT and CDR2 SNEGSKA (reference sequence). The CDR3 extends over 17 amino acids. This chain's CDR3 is CSAVNAQGASSNQPQHF. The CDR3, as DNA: TGCAGTGCCGTAAATGCACAGGGGGCATCCAGCAATCAGCCCCAGCATTTT.

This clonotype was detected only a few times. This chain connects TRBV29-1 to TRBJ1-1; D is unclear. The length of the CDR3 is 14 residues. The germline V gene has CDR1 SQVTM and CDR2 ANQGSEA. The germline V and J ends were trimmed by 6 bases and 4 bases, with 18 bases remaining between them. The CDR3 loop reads CSVEAVFGITEAFF. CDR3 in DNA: TGCAGCGTAGAGGCGGTCTTCGGGATCACTGAAGCTTTCTTT.

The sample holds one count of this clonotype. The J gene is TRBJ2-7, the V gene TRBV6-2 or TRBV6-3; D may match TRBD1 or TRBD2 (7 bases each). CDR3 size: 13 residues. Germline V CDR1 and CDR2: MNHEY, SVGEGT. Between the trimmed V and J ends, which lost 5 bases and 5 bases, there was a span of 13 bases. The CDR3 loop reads CASSIQGGHEQYF. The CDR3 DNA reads TGTGCCAGCAGTATCCAGGGGGGGCACGAGCAGTACTTC.

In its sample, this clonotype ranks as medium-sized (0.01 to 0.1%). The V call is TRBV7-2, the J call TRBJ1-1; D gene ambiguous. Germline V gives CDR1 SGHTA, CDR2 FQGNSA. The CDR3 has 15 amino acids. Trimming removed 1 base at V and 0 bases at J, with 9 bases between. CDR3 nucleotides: TGTGCCAGCAGCTTAGTTCACACATTGAACACTGAAGCTTTCTTT. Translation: CASSLVHTLNTEAFF.

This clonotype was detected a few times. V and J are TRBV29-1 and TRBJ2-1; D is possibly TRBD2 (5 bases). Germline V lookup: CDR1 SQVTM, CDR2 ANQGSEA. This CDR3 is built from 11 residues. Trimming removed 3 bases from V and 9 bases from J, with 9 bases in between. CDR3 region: CSVDSAGEQFF. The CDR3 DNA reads TGCAGCGTTGATTCGGCGGGTGAGCAGTTCTTC.